The 21 T cell receptor beta chains given below trace back to one sample, sequenced in a study of immune cell composition in non-small cell lung cancer. The normal lung sample lay at least 3 cm, and maximally far, from the tumour. Generated by immunoSEQ multiplex PCR, the TCRdb table keeps only in-frame clones and is missing some. The sample has several thousand clones, 55% to 75% seen once. The material sequenced was non-adjacent lung tissue. These receptors originate from a human donor with non-small cell lung cancer.

The J gene is TRBJ1-1, the V gene TRBV5-1; D is possibly TRBD1 (5 bases). The germline V and J ends were trimmed by 0 bases and 6 bases, with 15 bases remaining between them. The CDR3 has 15 amino acids. CDR1 SGHRS and CDR2 YFSETQ come from the germline V gene. CDR3 bases: TGCGCCAGCAGCTTGGATGGCCCCAGGGTTGCTGAAGCTTTCTTT. This encodes CASSLDGPRVAEAFF.

The CDR3 reads CASSLEGTGSRYTF. For the CDR3, the DNA is TGTGCCAGCAGCTTAGAAGGGACAGGGTCGCGCTACACCTTC. The V and J genes are TRBV11-3 and TRBJ1-2, with TRBD1 matching 9 bases. Germline V lookup: CDR1 SGHNT, CDR2 YENEEA. V lost 0 bases to trimming and J lost 9 bases; unmatched junction nucleotides: 5. The CDR3 length is 14 residues. Complete variable domain (other parts from reference TRBV11-3 and TRBJ1-2): EAGVVQSPRYKIIEKKQPVAFWCNPISGHNTLYWYLQNLGQGPELLIRYENEEAVDDSQLPKDRFSAERLKGVDSTLKIQPAELGDSAVYLCASSLEGTGSRYTFGSGTRLTVV.

The CDR3 loop is CASSAIRTANSPLHF. The CDR3 nucleotides are TGTGCCAGCAGCGCGATCAGGACAGCTAATTCACCCCTCCACTTT. The gene calls are TRBV7-8 and TRBJ1-6; maybe TRBD1 (6 bases). The CDR3 has 15 residues. V lost 5 bases to trimming and J lost 6 bases, with 14 bases between them. Germline V gene lookup returns CDR1 SGHVS and CDR2 FQNEAQ.

V is TRBV27 and J is TRBJ2-6, with D possibly being TRBD1 (6 bases). Deletions cut 3 bases from V and 2 bases from J, with 11 bases between. The length of the CDR3 is 16 residues. The V gene's germline CDR1 is MNHEY and CDR2 SMNVEV (reference sequence). As DNA, the CDR3 is TGTGCCAGCAGTTTTACAGGGTCCCCTGGGGCCAACGTCCTGACTTTC. Protein: CASSFTGSPGANVLTF.

The chain joins TRBV29-1 to TRBJ1-1, with TRBD1 identical over 9 bases. The germline V gene has CDR1 SQVTM and CDR2 ANQGSEA. The CDR3 sequence is 13 residues long. After removal of 3 bases from V and 5 bases from J, the junction contained 4 bases not matched to a gene. The CDR3 DNA follows: TGCAGCGTTGAGAGGACAGGGGAAACTGAAGCTTTCTTT. Its protein product is CSVERTGETEAFF. The full variable domain, with the rest looked up from reference TRBV29-1 and TRBJ1-1, is SAVISQKPSRDICQRGTSLTIQCQVDSQVTMMFWYRQQPGQSLTLIATANQGSEATYESGFVIDKFPISRPNLTFSTLTVSNMSPEDSSIYLCSVERTGETEAFFGQGTRLTVV.

The chain couples TRBV4-3 to TRBJ2-1; 12 nucleotides match TRBD2. J was trimmed by 9 bases and V by 0 bases; bases with no gene match: 9. Looked up from germline, CDR1 is LGHNA and CDR2 is YSLEER. CDR3 length: 17 amino acids. CDR3 protein: CASSQDFASGGEGEQFF. The CDR3, as DNA: TGCGCCAGCAGCCAAGATTTTGCTAGCGGGGGGGAAGGTGAGCAGTTCTTC.

The rearrangement joins TRBV27 to TRBJ1-5, with 8 positions matching TRBD1. J gave up 1 base and V 8 bases, and 4 bases lay outside the gene matches. Germline CDR1 reads MNHEY; CDR2 reads SMNVEV (reference sequence). The CDR3 extends over 14 amino acids. The CDR3, as DNA: TGTGCCAGCTCTCGACAGGGGAGCAATCAGCCCCAGCATTTT. Translation: CASSRQGSNQPQHF.

CDR3 loop: CASSRRTGENSPLHF. The CDR3 DNA reads TGTGCCAGCAGTCGCCGGACAGGGGAGAATTCACCCCTCCACTTT. The chain couples TRBV2 to TRBJ1-6, with 9 bases fitting TRBD1. V lost 5 bases, J lost 7 bases, and 6 bases stayed unmatched. The CDR3 sequence is 15 residues long. CDR1 is SNHLY, CDR2 FYNNEI, per germline.

V is TRBV6-5 and J is TRBJ1-3; 7 bases fit TRBD1. CDR1 MNHEY and CDR2 SVGAGI come from the germline V gene. V shed 6 bases and J 2 bases; nucleotides not matched to a gene: 4. This CDR3 spans 14 amino acids. Here the CDR3 DNA reads TGTGCCAGCAGGTATGGGACAGCTGGAAACACCATATATTTT. Encoded protein: CASRYGTAGNTIYF.

This rearrangement joins TRBV5-4 to TRBJ2-2, with D tentatively TRBD2 (5 bases). Trimming removed 1 base from V and 7 bases from J, with 17 bases in between. CDR1 and CDR2 (germline): SGHNT, YYREEE (reference sequence). The CDR3 has 16 residues. The CDR3 DNA is TGTGCCAGCAGCTTGCTCCCTACGAGGGCAGGCGGGGAGCTGTTTTTT. Amino acids: CASSLLPTRAGGELFF.

Only one count was recorded for this clone. The chain carries TRBV7-2 and TRBJ1-1; 9 bases match TRBD1. V dropped 5 bases and J dropped 1; count of bases not matched to a gene: 5. This CDR3 contains 15 residues. In germline, CDR1 is SGHTA, CDR2 FQGNSA. The CDR3 region has the DNA TGTGCCAGCAGCGGACAGGGGACCAGGAACACTGAAGCTTTCTTT. Encoded protein: CASSGQGTRNTEAFF.

This chain joins TRBV14 and TRBJ2-3; TRBD2 aligns across 8 bases. This CDR3 has 16 residues. V was clipped by 5 bases and J by 0 bases; unmatched bases: 7. Germline V lookup: CDR1 SGHDN, CDR2 FVKESK. CDR3 region: CASSFLGGASTDTQYF. The DNA of the CDR3 is TGTGCCAGCAGCTTTCTCGGGGGGGCCAGCACAGATACGCAGTATTTT.

This clone has only one observation. The gene calls are TRBV10-3 and TRBJ2-7, with TRBD2 as a possible D gene (5 bases). This CDR3 has 14 residues. Germline values: CDR1 ENHRY, CDR2 SYGVKD. The V end was cut by 2 bases, the J end by 3 bases, with 11 bases between. The CDR3 here is CAISEGLMYYEQYF. The DNA of the CDR3 is TGTGCCATCAGTGAGGGACTGATGTACTACGAGCAGTACTTC.

The V call is TRBV6-1, the J call TRBJ2-7; D unclear. Trimming shortened V by 5 bases and J by 2 bases, and 13 bases separated the two germline ends. This CDR3 spans 14 amino acids. Per the germline V gene, CDR1 is MNHNS and CDR2 is SASEGT. In DNA, the CDR3 is TGTGCCAGCAGTCCTCCAACACGAACCTACGAGCAGTACTTC. This translates into CASSPPTRTYEQYF.

The rearrangement links TRBV19 to TRBJ1-2; D ambiguous. The germline CDR1 and CDR2 sequences are LNHDA and SQIVND (reference sequence). The CDR3 runs 13 residues. The V gene lost 3 bases and the J gene lost 0 bases, with 5 bases spanning the gap. The chain's CDR3 is CASSIPANYGYTF. DNA for the CDR3: TGTGCCAGTAGTATCCCGGCTAACTATGGCTACACCTTC.

This clone is judged medium-sized. This sequence joins TRBV4-2 and TRBJ2-5, with TRBD2 matching 9 bases. The CDR3 is made up of 17 amino acids. V lost 0 bases and J lost 5; bases outside the gene matches: 10. The germline CDR1 and CDR2 sequences are LGHNA and YNFKEQ. This CDR3 is CASSQERSGGPTETQYF. As DNA, the CDR3 is TGTGCCAGCAGCCAAGAGCGGAGCGGGGGGCCGACTGAGACCCAGTACTTC.

This chain uses TRBV27 with TRBJ2-2; TRBD1 matches 7 bases. V trimming: 0 bases; J trimming: 10 bases; junction bases outside the gene matches: 11. CDR1 and CDR2 (germline): MNHEY, SMNVEV (reference sequence). This CDR3 has 16 amino acids. CDR3 sequence (DNA): TGTGCCAGCAGTTTATCGCTTCGGCCCGGGACAGCGGAGCTGTTTTTT. Its protein is CASSLSLRPGTAELFF.

This chain links TRBV28 with TRBJ2-5; TRBD2 is a possible D gene (5 bases). The CDR3 length is 15 residues. CDR1 is MDHEN, CDR2 SYDVKM, per germline. Trimming removed 6 bases at V and 5 bases at J, with 19 bases between. This CDR3 reads CASSQMDWKRETQYF. The CDR3 DNA reads TGTGCCAGCAGCCAAATGGACTGGAAGCGGGAGACCCAGTACTTC.

This chain links TRBV5-4 with TRBJ2-5, with 11 nucleotides matching TRBD2. There are 16 residues in the CDR3. After removal of 4 bases from V and 1 base from J, the junction contained 6 bases not matched to a gene. Germline V gene lookup returns CDR1 SGHNT and CDR2 YYREEE (reference sequence). The CDR3 bases are TGTGCCAGCAGCGGCACTAGCGGGGGTCGCCAAGAGACCCAGTACTTC. Translated, it gives CASSGTSGGRQETQYF.

The sample holds a few counts of this clone. This chain uses TRBV6-1 with TRBJ1-5, with a tentative D call TRBD1 (6 bases). The germline V gene encodes CDR1 MNHNS and CDR2 SASEGT. V was pared by 2 bases and J by 7 bases, with 12 bases between. The CDR3 loop spans 14 amino acids. CDR3 nucleotide sequence: TGTGCCAGCAGTGAAAGGGCAGGGGAGCAGCCCCAGCATTTT. Encoded protein: CASSERAGEQPQHF.

The chain employs TRBV4-2 and TRBJ2-3; TRBD2 matches 10 bases. The CDR3 totals 13 residues. Germline assignment: CDR1 LGHNA and CDR2 YNFKEQ. V lost 4 bases and J lost 11; bases outside the gene matches: 6. CDR3: CASSPRLAGGQYF. The CDR3 coding sequence is TGTGCCAGCAGCCCTCGGTTAGCGGGGGGGCAGTATTTT.